Sequencing of this TCR beta chain was carried out in a study of response to subunit inactivated influenza vaccine. This clonotype appeared a few times. MiXCR was run by TCRdb on the RT-PCR reads, yielding one entry per CDR3 protein. The data contain 500,000 to 600,000 distinct CDR3 sequences, approximately 11% of them singletons. The CDR3 contains 13 residues. V was clipped by 6 bases and J by 0 bases, with 9 bases between them. CDR1 is SQVTM and CDR2 is ANQGSEA in the germline V gene. The same specimen was also included in a second study, on T cells expressing NK-cell markers. That paper notes: 5'RACE template switching with UMIs produced the TCR beta cDNA.

The input for sequencing was PBMCs from blood, taken on the day of vaccination. The clonotype originates from a man in his fifties who received an inactivated influenza vaccine. The chain carries TRBV29-1 and TRBJ1-5; D uncertain. The CDR3 DNA follows: TGCAGCGTCCAGAGGGATAGCAATCAGCCCCAGCATTTT. Residues: CSVQRDSNQPQHF. The full variable domain, in which reference TRBV29-1 and TRBJ1-5 provide the parts outside the CDR3, is SAVISQKPSRDICQRGTSLTIQCQVDSQVTMMFWYRQQPGQSLTLIATANQGSEATYESGFVIDKFPISRPNLTFSTLTVSNMSPEDSSIYLCSVQRDSNQPQHFGDGTRLSIL.